This entry lists 2 T cell receptor beta chains sequenced from one sample in a study of shared clonotypes between healthy human individuals. TCRdb keeps only in-frame clones here, not all; method: immunoSEQ multiplex PCR. The data hold approximately 2,000,000 clones, with about 94% observed a single time. Naive-designated CD8 cells lacked CD45RO, were positively enriched for CCR7, and omitted terminally differentiated effector memory CD45RA+ cells. The sample comprised naive CD8+ T cells from PBMCs. These receptor sequences come from a man aged 18 to 35 in good health. Some clones in this sample may be carry-over from other donors' samples.

This clone was observed once. V and J are TRBV19 and TRBJ2-2; D unclear. With 0 bases removed from V and 8 bases from J, the gap between germline ends came to 13 bases. Germline assignment: CDR1 LNHDA and CDR2 SQIVND (reference sequence). CDR3 length equals 15 residues. The DNA of the CDR3 is TGTGCCAGTAGTATAGAAAGGATGCGTCCGGGGGAGCTGTTTTTT. Protein product: CASSIERMRPGELFF.

This clone appeared a single time. V usage is TRBV19 and J usage is TRBJ2-1, with no clear D. Trimming stripped 5 bases from V and 5 bases from J, with 10 bases between. The CDR3 extends over 13 amino acids. CDR1 is LNHDA, CDR2 SQIVND, per germline (reference sequence). CDR3 sequence: CASSFVMDNEQFF. In DNA form, the CDR3 reads TGTGCCAGTAGTTTCGTGATGGACAATGAGCAGTTCTTC.